One and the same sample provided the 10 T cell receptor beta chains below, sequenced in a study of shared clonotypes between healthy human individuals. Data came from immunoSEQ multiplex PCR; TCRdb stores just in-frame clones and leaves some out. The data contain about a million clones, more than 60% of them singletons. Source material: memory CD4+ T cells sorted from blood. This sample's subset: CD45RA-negative fraction. The receptors derive from a man younger than 35 in good health.

This chain joins TRBV6-6 and TRBJ2-3; 10 bases line up with TRBD2. The CDR3 extends over 15 amino acids. Germline V gene data show CDR1 as MNHNY and CDR2 as SVGAGI (reference sequence). The trim removed 7 bases at V and 5 bases at J, leaving 9 bases unmatched. This CDR3 is CASNLVAGGQDTQYF. CDR3 bases: TGTGCCAGCAACCTTGTAGCGGGGGGACAAGATACGCAGTATTTT.

The CDR3 spells CASSARQGNSYEQYF. The CDR3 DNA sequence: TGCGCCAGCAGCGCTAGACAGGGTAACTCCTACGAGCAGTACTTC. The V and J genes are TRBV5-1 and TRBJ2-7, with 7 bases lining up with TRBD1. The CDR3 runs to 15 residues. Looked up from germline, CDR1 is SGHRS and CDR2 is YFSETQ. V was clipped by 4 bases and J by 0 bases; unmatched bases: 7.

This chain connects TRBV5-1 to TRBJ2-7; TRBD1 aligns across 7 bases. The V segment lost 3 bases and the J segment 6 bases; nucleotides outside the gene matches: 9. Germline CDR1 reads SGHRS; CDR2 reads YFSETQ. This CDR3 is built from 14 residues. CDR3 amino acids: CASSSDRARSEQYF. The CDR3 DNA is TGCGCCAGCAGCTCTGACAGGGCCCGGAGCGAGCAGTACTTC.

With respect to this clone: It differs at one base from a far larger clone, so likely a read error. This chain uses TRBV5-5 with TRBJ1-5; 9 positions agree with TRBD1. Trimming took 4 bases from V and 5 from J; bases not matched to a gene: 4. The CDR3 contains 14 residues. CDR1 and CDR2 (germline): SGHKS, YYEKEE (reference sequence). CDR3 in amino acids: CASSPGTGHQPQHF. The CDR3 DNA sequence: TGTGCCAGCAGCCCCGGGACAGGGCATCAGCCCCAGCATTTT. The full variable domain, its missing parts supplied by reference TRBV5-5 and TRBJ1-5, is DAGVTQSPTHLIKTRGQQVTLRCSPISGHKSVSWYQQVLGQGPQFIFQYYEKEERGRGNFPDRFSARQFPNYSSELNVNALLLGDSALYLCASSPGTGHQPQHFGDGTRLSIL.

This clone is a singleton in its sample. The V gene is TRBV10-3, the J gene TRBJ2-3; the D gene is possibly TRBD1 (6 bases). This CDR3 spans 14 amino acids. Germline V gives CDR1 ENHRY, CDR2 SYGVKD. Trimming stripped 8 bases from V and 4 bases from J, with 16 bases between. CDR3 coding DNA: TGTGCCATCGGCCGGGACACCAAGTCAGATACGCAGTATTTT. This sequence encodes CAIGRDTKSDTQYF.

The gene calls are TRBV4-1 and TRBJ1-3; D unresolved. The CDR3 is 15 amino acids. CDR1 is MGHRA, CDR2 YSYEKL, per germline. The V end lost 2 bases, the J end lost 0 bases, and 8 bases lay between the germline ends. This CDR3 reads CASSQPGDSGNTIYF. CDR3 sequence (DNA): TGCGCCAGCAGCCAACCCGGGGACTCTGGAAACACCATATATTTT.

The rearrangement links TRBV16 to TRBJ2-1, with D possibly TRBD1 on 6 matching bases. The germline V and J ends were trimmed by 4 bases and 3 bases, with 22 bases remaining between them. Per the germline V gene, CDR1 is KGHSY and CDR2 is FQNENV. This CDR3 region has 18 residues. The CDR3 spells CASSRRRKRDTFYNEQFF. The CDR3 coding sequence is TGTGCCAGCAGCCGCCGCAGAAAACGGGACACTTTCTACAATGAGCAGTTCTTC.

CDR3 in amino acids: CASSILQGNSYTF. In DNA form, the CDR3 reads TGTGCCAGTAGTATCCTCCAGGGAAATAGCTACACCTTC. The chain combines TRBV19 with TRBJ1-2; TRBD1 might be the D (5 bases). From germline, CDR1 is LNHDA and CDR2 SQIVND (reference sequence). Trimming took 3 bases from V and 9 from J, leaving 14 bases between them. There are 13 residues in the CDR3.

The chain joins TRBV6-5 to TRBJ1-6, with 10 nucleotides matching TRBD1. Germline CDR1 is MNHEY and CDR2 is SVGAGI. With V trimmed by 7 bases and J by 6 bases, 6 bases remained unmatched. This CDR3 has 15 amino acids. The CDR3 spells CASNRGQGGNSPLHF. The CDR3, as DNA: TGTGCCAGCAACCGAGGACAGGGGGGTAATTCACCCCTCCACTTT.

This clone has just a few counts. This chain joins TRBV4-2 and TRBJ2-3, with 9 positions matching TRBD2. This CDR3 contains 17 residues. Looked up from germline, CDR1 is LGHNA and CDR2 is YNFKEQ. The trim removed 2 bases at V and 0 bases at J, leaving 6 bases unmatched. This CDR3 is CASSQSGAGGSTDTQYF. The CDR3 nucleotides read TGTGCCAGCAGCCAATCCGGGGCGGGGGGGAGCACAGATACGCAGTATTTT.